A selection of T cell receptor beta chains follows, all from one sample in a study of post-analysis software for immune sequencing data. TCRdb redid the calling of the PCR reads with MiXCR, one entry per CDR3 protein. The sample has hundreds of thousands of distinct CDR3 sequences; 30% to 45% are singletons. Sequencing used blood. The receptors here all came from a girl aged 10 to 17 with multiple sclerosis. The CDR3 runs from the conserved cysteine through the conserved F or W. Fields, in order: CDR3 length, J gene, D gene, clone size, V gene, CDR3 protein, CDR3 DNA. The D gene is left open where the match is weak. Clone size is given for some rows only: seen once, a few or many times, or a class if the clone is expanded.

length: 14
J: TRBJ2-5
D: .
size: few
V: TRBV6-6
CDR3: CASSYRDSYGAQYF
DNA: TGTGCCAGCAGTTACCGGGACTCGTATGGGGCCCAGTACTTC

length: 15
J: TRBJ1-6
D: TRBD1
size: .
V: TRBV25-1
CDR3: CASSERQGDNSPLHF
DNA: TGTGCCAGCAGTGAGAGACAGGGCGATAATTCACCCCTCCACTTT

length: 16
J: TRBJ2-1
D: TRBD2
size: .
V: TRBV5-1
CDR3: CASSPPGLAGAKEQFF
DNA: TGCGCCAGCAGCCCTCCCGGACTAGCGGGGGCTAAGGAGCAGTTCTTC

length: 16
J: TRBJ1-1
D: .
size: .
V: TRBV6-4
CDR3: CASSDSKGTKNTEAFF
DNA: TGTGCCAGCAGTGACTCGAAGGGGACAAAGAACACTGAAGCTTTCTTT

length: 15
J: TRBJ2-7
D: TRBD1
size: few
V: TRBV7-2
CDR3: CASSLAGTAVGEQYF
DNA: TGTGCCAGCAGCTTAGCCGGGACAGCCGTTGGCGAGCAGTACTTC

length: 15
J: TRBJ2-1
D: TRBD2
size: few
V: TRBV7-2
CDR3: CASSLKAGGYNEQFF
DNA: TGTGCCAGCAGCTTAAAAGCGGGGGGTTACAATGAGCAGTTCTTC

length: 15
J: TRBJ1-5
D: .
size: .
V: TRBV7-6
CDR3: CASSLEAQLDQPQHF
DNA: TGTGCCAGCAGCTTAGAGGCTCAGCTCGATCAGCCCCAGCATTTT

length: 18
J: TRBJ1-2
D: TRBD1
size: .
V: TRBV4-3
CDR3: CASSQGQLHAGTGYGYTF
DNA: TGCGCCAGCAGCCAAGGTCAACTGCACGCGGGGACAGGCTATGGCTACACCTTC

length: 13
J: TRBJ2-1
D: .
size: .
V: TRBV29-1
CDR3: CSVLVLALNEQFF
DNA: TGCAGCGTCCTTGTACTAGCTTTGAATGAGCAGTTCTTC

length: 15
J: TRBJ1-1
D: .
size: few
V: TRBV7-8
CDR3: CASSLGGVRHTEAFF
DNA: TGTGCCAGCAGCTTAGGAGGAGTGAGGCACACTGAAGCTTTCTTT

length: 15
J: TRBJ2-1
D: TRBD2
size: .
V: TRBV4-3
CDR3: CASSQGLASYNEQFF
DNA: TGCGCCAGCAGCCAAGGACTAGCTTCTTACAATGAGCAGTTCTTC

length: 17
J: TRBJ2-6
D: .
size: .
V: TRBV7-9
CDR3: CASSDTGSSPGANVLTF
DNA: TGTGCCAGCAGCGACACAGGGTCCTCCCCAGGGGCCAACGTCCTGACTTTC

length: 15
J: TRBJ1-5
D: .
size: few
V: TRBV15
CDR3: CATSRDQGLNQPQHF
DNA: TGTGCCACCAGCAGAGATCAAGGTCTGAATCAGCCCCAGCATTTT

length: 15
J: TRBJ1-5
D: TRBD1
size: few
V: TRBV7-9
CDR3: CASSLAGTGDQPQHF
DNA: TGTGCCAGCAGCTTAGCCGGGACAGGGGATCAGCCCCAGCATTTT

length: 14
J: TRBJ2-3
D: .
size: .
V: TRBV12-3/TRBV12-4
CDR3: CACSPTRTSGTQYF
DNA: TGTGCCTGCAGCCCGACTCGGACGAGCGGTACGCAGTATTTT

length: 15
J: TRBJ1-2
D: .
size: .
V: TRBV6-5
CDR3: CASSQEGQGDYGYTF
DNA: TGTGCCAGCAGTCAAGAGGGACAAGGGGACTATGGCTACACCTTC

length: 14
J: TRBJ1-2
D: .
size: few
V: TRBV3-1
CDR3: CASSREGGNYGYTF
DNA: TGTGCCAGCAGCCGTGAGGGGGGAAACTATGGCTACACCTTC

length: 14
J: TRBJ2-7
D: .
size: .
V: TRBV6-5
CDR3: CASSRSGLGYEQYF
DNA: TGTGCCAGCAGTCGTTCGGGACTCGGCTACGAGCAGTACTTC

length: 16
J: TRBJ2-1
D: TRBD1
size: .
V: TRBV29-1
CDR3: CSVDSPTGVVYNEQFF
DNA: TGCAGCGTTGATAGCCCGACAGGGGTTGTCTACAATGAGCAGTTCTTC

length: 14
J: TRBJ2-3
D: .
size: .
V: TRBV29-1
CDR3: CSVTGTDETDTQYF
DNA: TGCAGCGTCACCGGGACCGACGAAACAGATACGCAGTATTTT

length: 16
J: TRBJ2-1
D: .
size: .
V: TRBV11-2
CDR3: CASSLEWSPRANEQFF
DNA: TGTGCCAGCAGCTTAGAGTGGTCGCCCCGGGCCAATGAGCAGTTCTTC

length: 14
J: TRBJ2-3
D: .
size: .
V: TRBV7-9
CDR3: CASSLMAGRDTQYF
DNA: TGTGCCAGCAGCTTAATGGCAGGGCGGGATACGCAGTATTTT

length: 14
J: TRBJ2-5
D: .
size: once
V: TRBV6-6
CDR3: CASSYGGNQETQYF
DNA: TGTGCCAGCAGTTACGGAGGGAATCAAGAGACCCAGTACTTC

length: 15
J: TRBJ1-5
D: .
size: few
V: TRBV4-1
CDR3: CASSQLGHQNQPQHF
DNA: TGCGCCAGCAGCCAATTGGGACACCAAAATCAGCCCCAGCATTTT

length: 15
J: TRBJ1-1
D: .
size: few
V: TRBV6-1
CDR3: CASSDVRGGKAEAFF
DNA: TGTGCCAGCAGTGATGTCAGGGGAGGGAAGGCTGAAGCTTTCTTT

length: 16
J: TRBJ2-3
D: TRBD1
size: .
V: TRBV18
CDR3: CASSSRQGSFADTQYF
DNA: TGTGCCAGCTCATCCAGACAGGGGAGTTTTGCAGATACGCAGTATTTT

length: 15
J: TRBJ1-4
D: TRBD1
size: .
V: TRBV12-5
CDR3: CASDQGGAGREKLFF
DNA: TGTGCTAGTGACCAGGGGGGCGCCGGTCGGGAAAAACTGTTTTTT

length: 13
J: TRBJ1-5
D: .
size: .
V: TRBV12-3/TRBV12-4
CDR3: CASNLDYNQPQHF
DNA: TGTGCCAGCAATCTGGATTACAATCAGCCCCAGCATTTT

length: 15
J: TRBJ1-2
D: TRBD1
size: .
V: TRBV9
CDR3: CASSPGQGSASGYTF
DNA: TGTGCCAGCAGCCCAGGACAGGGGTCCGCCTCGGGCTACACCTTC

length: 14
J: TRBJ2-4
D: .
size: .
V: TRBV12-3/TRBV12-4
CDR3: CASSLVAGAYERYF
DNA: TGTGCCAGCAGTCTGGTTGCAGGGGCTTACGAGCGGTACTTC

length: 13
J: TRBJ2-2
D: .
size: .
V: TRBV9
CDR3: CASSVDDTGELFF
DNA: TGTGCCAGCAGCGTAGACGACACCGGGGAGCTGTTTTTT

length: 12
J: TRBJ2-7
D: .
size: .
V: TRBV10-3
CDR3: CAISESGHEQYF
DNA: TGTGCCATCAGTGAGTCGGGGCACGAGCAGTACTTC

length: 13
J: TRBJ2-2
D: .
size: .
V: TRBV7-9
CDR3: CASSRSDTGELFF
DNA: TGCGCCAGCAGCCGGTCGGACACCGGGGAGCTGTTTTTT

length: 14
J: TRBJ2-1
D: .
size: few
V: TRBV24-1
CDR3: CATSDPTVYNEQFF
DNA: TGTGCCACCAGTGACCCTACTGTCTACAATGAGCAGTTCTTC

length: 15
J: TRBJ2-7
D: .
size: once
V: TRBV30
CDR3: CAWRATGISSYEQYF
DNA: TGTGCCTGGAGAGCTACCGGGATCAGCTCCTACGAGCAGTACTTC

length: 13
J: TRBJ2-7
D: .
size: few
V: TRBV10-3
CDR3: CAISETAAYEQYF
DNA: TGTGCCATCAGTGAGACAGCCGCCTACGAGCAGTACTTC

length: 14
J: TRBJ2-7
D: TRBD2
size: .
V: TRBV28
CDR3: CASSTDGGGDEQYF
DNA: TGTGCCAGCAGCACTGACGGGGGGGGAGACGAGCAGTACTTC

length: 15
J: TRBJ1-4
D: TRBD1
size: .
V: TRBV4-2
CDR3: CASSPPGQGVEKLFF
DNA: TGTGCCAGCAGCCCTCCCGGACAGGGGGTTGAAAAACTGTTTTTT

length: 14
J: TRBJ1-6
D: TRBD1
size: few
V: TRBV5-1
CDR3: CASSFTGEDSPLHF
DNA: TGCGCCAGCAGCTTTACAGGGGAGGATTCACCCCTCCACTTT

length: 14
J: TRBJ2-7
D: .
size: .
V: TRBV27
CDR3: CASRPGAISYEQYF
DNA: TGTGCCAGCAGACCGGGGGCCATATCCTACGAGCAGTACTTC

length: 13
J: TRBJ2-7
D: .
size: .
V: TRBV25-1
CDR3: CASSSLGAYEQYF
DNA: TGTGCCAGCAGTTCTCTGGGAGCTTACGAGCAGTACTTC

length: 17
J: TRBJ2-1
D: TRBD2
size: .
V: TRBV24-1
CDR3: CATSDLLSSGGANEQFF
DNA: TGTGCCACCAGTGATTTGCTGTCTAGCGGGGGGGCGAATGAGCAGTTCTTC

length: 14
J: TRBJ2-5
D: .
size: .
V: TRBV12-3/TRBV12-4
CDR3: CASSPDSIQETQYF
DNA: TGTGCCAGCAGCCCCGACAGTATCCAAGAGACCCAGTACTTC

length: 16
J: TRBJ2-7
D: TRBD1
size: .
V: TRBV7-3
CDR3: CASSFGQGPNTYEQYF
DNA: TGTGCCAGCAGCTTCGGACAGGGACCAAATACCTACGAGCAGTACTTC

length: 15
J: TRBJ2-3
D: .
size: few
V: TRBV3-1
CDR3: CASSQESGRSDTQYF
DNA: TGTGCCAGCAGCCAAGAGTCAGGGCGGTCAGATACGCAGTATTTT

length: 13
J: TRBJ1-2
D: TRBD1
size: .
V: TRBV20-1
CDR3: CSAPDRELGGYTF
DNA: TGCAGTGCCCCGGACAGGGAACTTGGTGGCTACACCTTC

length: 16
J: TRBJ2-7
D: .
size: .
V: TRBV18
CDR3: CASSPFRVSASYEQYF
DNA: TGTGCCAGCTCACCATTCCGGGTTTCTGCGTCCTACGAGCAGTACTTC

length: 15
J: TRBJ2-5
D: .
size: few
V: TRBV25-1
CDR3: CASSDPGGAEETQYF
DNA: TGTGCCAGCAGTGACCCCGGGGGCGCGGAAGAGACCCAGTACTTC

length: 14
J: TRBJ2-7
D: .
size: .
V: TRBV5-5
CDR3: CASSLTGPPYEQYF
DNA: TGTGCCAGCAGCTTGACGGGACCCCCCTACGAGCAGTACTTC

length: 15
J: TRBJ2-5
D: .
size: few
V: TRBV3-1
CDR3: CASSRRGGGPETQYF
DNA: TGTGCCAGCAGCCGACGAGGTGGGGGGCCAGAGACCCAGTACTTC

length: 18
J: TRBJ2-5
D: TRBD2
size: .
V: TRBV15
CDR3: CATSRDMTSGGPEGTQYF
DNA: TGTGCCACCAGCAGAGATATGACTAGCGGGGGGCCGGAGGGGACCCAGTACTTC

length: 15
J: TRBJ1-5
D: .
size: .
V: TRBV15
CDR3: CATSRDTGRYQPQHF
DNA: TGTGCCACCAGCAGAGATACAGGGCGCTATCAGCCCCAGCATTTT

length: 13
J: TRBJ2-2
D: .
size: .
V: TRBV27
CDR3: CASSPTLPGELFF
DNA: TGTGCCAGCTCTCCCACCTTGCCCGGGGAGCTGTTTTTT

length: 16
J: TRBJ2-3
D: TRBD2
size: few
V: TRBV9
CDR3: CASSERGLAATDTQYF
DNA: TGTGCCAGCAGCGAGAGAGGACTAGCGGCCACAGATACGCAGTATTTT

length: 13
J: TRBJ1-1
D: .
size: few
V: TRBV2
CDR3: CASSVIGGTEAFF
DNA: TGTGCCAGCAGTGTCATAGGGGGTACTGAAGCTTTCTTT